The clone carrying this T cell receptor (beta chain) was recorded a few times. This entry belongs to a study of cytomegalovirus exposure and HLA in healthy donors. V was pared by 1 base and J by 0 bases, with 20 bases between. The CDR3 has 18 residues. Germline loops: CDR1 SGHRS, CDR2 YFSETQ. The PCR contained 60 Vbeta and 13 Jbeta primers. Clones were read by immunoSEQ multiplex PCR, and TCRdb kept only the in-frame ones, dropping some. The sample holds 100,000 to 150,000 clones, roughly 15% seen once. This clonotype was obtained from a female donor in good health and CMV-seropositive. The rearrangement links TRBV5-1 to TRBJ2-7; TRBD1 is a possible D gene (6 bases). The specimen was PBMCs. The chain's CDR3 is CASSLNGGGGLSSYEQYF. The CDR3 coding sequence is TGCGCCAGCAGCTTGAATGGCGGTGGGGGCCTGAGCTCCTACGAGCAGTACTTC.